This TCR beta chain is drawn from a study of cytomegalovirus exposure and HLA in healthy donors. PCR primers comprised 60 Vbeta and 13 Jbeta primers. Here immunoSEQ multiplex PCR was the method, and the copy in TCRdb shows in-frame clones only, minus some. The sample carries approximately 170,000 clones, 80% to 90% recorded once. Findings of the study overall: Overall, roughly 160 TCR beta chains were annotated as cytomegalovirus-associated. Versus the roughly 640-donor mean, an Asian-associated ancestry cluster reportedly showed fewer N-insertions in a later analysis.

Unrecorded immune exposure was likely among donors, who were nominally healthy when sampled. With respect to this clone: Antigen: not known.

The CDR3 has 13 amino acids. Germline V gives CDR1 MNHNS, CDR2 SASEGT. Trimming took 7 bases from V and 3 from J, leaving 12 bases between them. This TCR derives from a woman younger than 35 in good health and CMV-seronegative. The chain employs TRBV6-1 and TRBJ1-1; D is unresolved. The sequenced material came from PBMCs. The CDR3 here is CASIFAEDTEAFF. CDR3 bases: TGTGCCAGCATTTTTGCCGAGGACACTGAAGCTTTCTTT.